The source of this T cell receptor (beta chain) is a study of CD4 T cells in relation to SARS-CoV-2 and coronaviruses. The unexposed donors gave CD4+ T cells in 2011-2018, prior to COVID-19. After ten to eleven days of culture, CD4+ T cells were isolated. The V gene's germline CDR1 is SGHDT and CDR2 YYEEEE. The V and J ends lost 1 base and 4 bases respectively, with 7 bases between them. This CDR3 is built from 13 residues. About this clone itself: Its antigen is not identified.

Assay: immunoSEQ multiplex PCR; the TCRdb copy retains only in-frame clones and omits some. Of around 24,000 clones in the sample, 75% to 80% were seen once. The chain uses TRBV5-6 and TRBJ2-3; D is possibly TRBD1 or TRBD2 (5 bases each). The source of this sequence is a human donor in good health. What was sequenced was CD4+ T cells from PBMCs, cultured in vitro. CDR3 in amino acids: CASSLMGPDTQYF. CDR3 nucleotide sequence: TGTGCCAGCAGCTTGATGGGACCAGATACGCAGTATTTT.